This T cell receptor beta chain was recorded in a study of blood T cell repertoires in COVID-19. Study in general: Donors in the United States, Italy and Spain gave samples during acute or convalescent COVID-19.

This clone has just a few counts. Germline CDR1 and CDR2: MDHEN and SYDVKM. This CDR3 contains 13 residues. V dropped 4 bases and J dropped 8 bases, with 14 bases sitting between them. TCRdb's copy holds only in-frame clones and misses some; the assay was immunoSEQ multiplex PCR. The data contain 100,000 to 150,000 clones, about 85% of them singletons. V is TRBV28 and J is TRBJ1-1; D not certain. The sequence came from a man in his 60s with acute or convalescent COVID-19. The sequencing sample was made of peripheral blood. The CDR3 sequence is CASSYTSGVEAFF. As DNA, the CDR3 is TGTGCCAGCAGTTACACATCCGGGGTAGAAGCTTTCTTT.